A selection of T cell receptor beta chains follows, all from one sample in a study of cytomegalovirus exposure and HLA in healthy donors. Only in-frame clones appear in the TCRdb table, and some are missing; sequencing was by immunoSEQ multiplex PCR. The sample table includes over 100,000 clones. Source material: PBMCs. The origin of the receptors is a man in his forties or fifties in good health and CMV-seropositive. CDR3s include the opening cysteine and the closing phenylalanine or tryptophan. Each record gives: J gene, D gene, V gene, CDR3 protein. D genes are given only for firm matches.

TRBJ2-3,NA,TRBV29-1,CSVPGWRVMEDTQYF
TRBJ2-7,TRBD1,TRBV7-8,CASSWPGQALYEQYF
TRBJ2-5,TRBD2,TRBV2,CASLSGSQETQYF
TRBJ1-3,NA,TRBV20-1,CSAGSGNTIYF
TRBJ1-6,NA,TRBV7-3,CASSQFGGMNSPLHF
TRBJ2-3,TRBD2,TRBV15,CATSRDSGGRGDTQYF
TRBJ2-7,TRBD2,TRBV14,CASSQVRHPRETSGLTAVYEQYF
TRBJ2-3,NA,TRBV19,CASSSGLPDTQYF
TRBJ2-1,NA,TRBV5-1,CASSLDSGSSYNEQFF
TRBJ2-1,TRBD2,TRBV27,CASSLSQTSAYNEQFF
TRBJ1-5,NA,TRBV6-1,CASTGLRGRPPQHF
TRBJ1-1,NA,TRBV28,CASSHRLWSTEAFF
TRBJ2-1,NA,TRBV6-5,CASSVAGSNEQFF
TRBJ1-1,NA,TRBV6-5,CASSYEGAGTEAFF
TRBJ2-3,TRBD2,TRBV4-3,CASSQDTGGSDTQYF
TRBJ1-1,NA,TRBV18,CASSRHSNTEAFF
TRBJ2-1,TRBD2,TRBV6-6,CASGTSQWRQFF
TRBJ2-3,TRBD2,TRBV9,CASSVGLVRTSGFTDTQYF
TRBJ2-2,TRBD2,TRBV12-5,CASGLVPGSGESNTGELFF
TRBJ1-1,NA,TRBV27,CASSLGGGPMNTEAFF
TRBJ1-2,NA,TRBV30,CAWSAPQGAYGYTF
TRBJ2-7,TRBD1,TRBV11-2,CASATTGKVGHEQYF
TRBJ2-3,NA,TRBV7-9,CASSLRLTDTQYF
TRBJ2-2,TRBD2,TRBV6-1,CASSELAGMNTGELFF
TRBJ2-5,NA,TRBV12-2,CASRFAGDRTQETQYF
TRBJ2-3,TRBD1,TRBV11-2,CASRPGQGLDTQYF
TRBJ2-7,TRBD1,TRBV11-1,CASSPTGNVYEWQYF
TRBJ1-2,NA,TRBV5-1,CASSLLSRQGPNYGYTF
TRBJ2-1,NA,TRBV29-1,CSVPAGLFYNEQFF
TRBJ2-7,TRBD1,TRBV28,CASSSPPGQGSYEQYF
TRBJ2-1,NA,TRBV2,CASSVSSEQFF
TRBJ2-5,NA,TRBV5-1,CASSLGLTIQETQYF
TRBJ2-3,NA,TRBV4-3,CASSLRQGTGLYF
TRBJ1-2,NA,TRBV14,CASSQVTGASGYTF
TRBJ1-1,NA,TRBV10-1,CASSPGRGGITEAFF
TRBJ2-3,TRBD2,TRBV27,CASSFLAGGDTDTQYF
TRBJ1-1,NA,TRBV12-5,CASGSHTVEIGEAFF
TRBJ2-1,NA,TRBV6-5,CASSSSSYNEQFF
TRBJ1-2,TRBD1,TRBV29-1,CSVYRGGGYTF
TRBJ1-4,TRBD1,TRBV30,CAWSGGQGSGDEKLFF
TRBJ1-1,NA,TRBV7-9,CASSVRRGTEAFF
TRBJ2-2,TRBD2,TRBV23-1,CASSPGLARNAGELFF
TRBJ2-3,NA,TRBV4-3,CASSQDSTVVGTDTQYF
TRBJ2-7,TRBD1,TRBV27,CASSSRDRLSYEQYF
TRBJ2-7,TRBD2,TRBV6-6,CASRLAGFSYF
TRBJ1-2,TRBD1,TRBV6-5,CASSYGGAEGAYGYTF
TRBJ1-1,NA,TRBV25-1,CASSEQGYTEAFF
TRBJ2-1,NA,TRBV28,CASSLTRAAAGDEQFF
TRBJ1-1,TRBD1,TRBV25-1,CASSAPLGQGDTEAFF
TRBJ1-1,NA,TRBV2,CASSVQGNTEAFF